This TCR beta chain originates from a study of T cells expressing NK-cell markers. Study background: The study sequenced eight donors, seven HCMV-seropositive and one seronegative.

TCRdb reprocessed the 5' RACE reads, keeping one entry per CDR3 protein, no DNA. Reported are roughly 170,000 distinct CDR3 sequences; the ten largest clones contain roughly 18%. The CDR3 totals 15 residues. CDR1 SGHRS and CDR2 YFSETQ come from the germline V gene. Study observations and caveats: Certain NKG2C+ T cell clones were expanded, and their HCMV specificity remained unclear.

As regards this clonotype: Antigen: not known.

The sequencing sample was made of blood T cells: a sorted CD56 or NKG2C T cell subset, CD4+ or CD8+ T cells, or bulk PBMC T cells (not recorded which). The J gene is TRBJ2-1, the V gene TRBV5-1; TCRdb designates TRBD2, a call that cannot be tested without DNA. This receptor was identified in a woman aged 18-70 years in good health. This chain's CDR3 is CASSRERETYNEQFF.